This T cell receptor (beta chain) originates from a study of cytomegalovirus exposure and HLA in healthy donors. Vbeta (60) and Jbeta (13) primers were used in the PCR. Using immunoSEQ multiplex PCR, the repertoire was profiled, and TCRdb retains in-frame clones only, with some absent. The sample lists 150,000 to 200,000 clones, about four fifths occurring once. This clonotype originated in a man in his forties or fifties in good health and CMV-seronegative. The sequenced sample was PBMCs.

CDR3 in amino acids: CASSIRGGGNEQYF. The CDR3 DNA reads as TGTGCCAGTAGTATCCGGGGGGGTGGCAACGAGCAGTACTTC. The chain links TRBV19 to TRBJ2-7, with 8 bases matching TRBD2. V lost 3 bases, J lost 5 bases, and 6 bases stayed unmatched. The CDR3 is made up of 14 amino acids. The germline V gene encodes CDR1 LNHDA and CDR2 SQIVND (reference sequence).